These T cell receptor beta chains were read from a single sample in a study of blood T cell repertoires in COVID-19. Repertoires were generated with immunoSEQ multiplex PCR, while TCRdb's copy carries only in-frame clones and drops some. This table has a few hundred thousand clones, about 85% appearing once. The specimen was peripheral blood. These receptors all stem from a human donor with COVID-19, enrolled during active disease. The donor label of this sample is uncertain. Both conserved end residues are trimmed from each CDR3. Fields, in order: J gene, V gene, CDR3 protein.

>TRBJ2-1|TRBV28
ASSSYNEQF
>TRBJ2-7|TRBV7-9
ASSPAQGGYEQY
>TRBJ2-3|TRBV5-1
ASKFGQAEDTQY
>TRBJ2-7|TRBV20-1
SGSAAYEQY
>TRBJ1-5|TRBV2
ASTTGSNQPQH
>TRBJ1-6|TRBV15
ATSRDEGGPYNSPLH
>TRBJ2-7|TRBV6-1
ASSKEGLRVPTSYEQY
>TRBJ2-7|TRBV29-1
SVQTGSYEQY
>TRBJ2-1|TRBV7-9
ASSFSDNSYNEQF
>TRBJ2-7|TRBV2
ASSRDRKQY
>TRBJ1-2|TRBV11-2
ASSLDSASWGVNYGYT
>TRBJ1-2|TRBV9
ASSVGQGAGYT
>TRBJ1-1|TRBV9
ASSVVGGSEAF
>TRBJ1-1|TRBV6-4
ASKFDRGDTEAF
>TRBJ1-5|TRBV19
ASSARTGINQPQH
>TRBJ1-1|TRBV28
ASRRLQLMNTEAF
>TRBJ2-3|TRBV28
ASSLSSGSAPTDTQY
>TRBJ1-1|TRBV2
ASRRYRAGTEAF
>TRBJ1-2|TRBV7-2
ASSLVRRGGYT
>TRBJ1-2|TRBV3-1/TRBV3-2
ASSQISDRKRPY
>TRBJ1-2|TRBV5-6
ASSSRQSALENYGYT
>TRBJ2-7|TRBV7-6
ASSSAGQGAFEQY
>TRBJ1-5|TRBV7-9
ASSGGANQPQH
>TRBJ1-2|TRBV28
ASSPGQFYGYT